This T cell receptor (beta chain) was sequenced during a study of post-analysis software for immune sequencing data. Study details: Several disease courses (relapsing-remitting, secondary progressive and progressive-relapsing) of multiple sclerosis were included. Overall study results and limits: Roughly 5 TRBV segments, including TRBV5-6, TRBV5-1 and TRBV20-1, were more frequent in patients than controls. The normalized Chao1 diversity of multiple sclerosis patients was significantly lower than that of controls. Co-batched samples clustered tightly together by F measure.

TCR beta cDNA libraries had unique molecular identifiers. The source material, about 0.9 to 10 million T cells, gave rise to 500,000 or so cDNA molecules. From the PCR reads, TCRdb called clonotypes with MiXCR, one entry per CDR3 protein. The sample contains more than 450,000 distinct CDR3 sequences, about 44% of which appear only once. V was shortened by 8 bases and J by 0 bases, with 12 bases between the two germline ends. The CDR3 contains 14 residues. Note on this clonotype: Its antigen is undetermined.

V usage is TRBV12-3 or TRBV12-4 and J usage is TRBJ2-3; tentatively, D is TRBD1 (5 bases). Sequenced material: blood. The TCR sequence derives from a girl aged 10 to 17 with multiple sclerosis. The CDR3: CASGAAASTDTQYF. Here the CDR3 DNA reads TGTGCCAGCGGGGCCGCGGCTAGCACAGATACGCAGTATTTT.